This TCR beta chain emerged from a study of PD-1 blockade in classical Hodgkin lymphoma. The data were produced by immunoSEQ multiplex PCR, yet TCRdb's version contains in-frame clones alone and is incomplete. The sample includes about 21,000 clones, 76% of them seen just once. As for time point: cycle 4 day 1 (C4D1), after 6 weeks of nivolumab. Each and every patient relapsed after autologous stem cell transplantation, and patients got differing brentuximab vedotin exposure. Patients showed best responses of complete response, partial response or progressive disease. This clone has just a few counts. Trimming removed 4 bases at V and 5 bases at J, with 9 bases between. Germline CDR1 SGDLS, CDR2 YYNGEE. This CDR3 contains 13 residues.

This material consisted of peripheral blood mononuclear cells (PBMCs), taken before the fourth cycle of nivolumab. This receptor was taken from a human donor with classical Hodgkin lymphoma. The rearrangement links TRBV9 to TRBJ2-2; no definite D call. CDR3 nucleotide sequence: TGTGCCAGCAGCCCAGCCGGAACCGGGGAGCTGTTTTTT. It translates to CASSPAGTGELFF.